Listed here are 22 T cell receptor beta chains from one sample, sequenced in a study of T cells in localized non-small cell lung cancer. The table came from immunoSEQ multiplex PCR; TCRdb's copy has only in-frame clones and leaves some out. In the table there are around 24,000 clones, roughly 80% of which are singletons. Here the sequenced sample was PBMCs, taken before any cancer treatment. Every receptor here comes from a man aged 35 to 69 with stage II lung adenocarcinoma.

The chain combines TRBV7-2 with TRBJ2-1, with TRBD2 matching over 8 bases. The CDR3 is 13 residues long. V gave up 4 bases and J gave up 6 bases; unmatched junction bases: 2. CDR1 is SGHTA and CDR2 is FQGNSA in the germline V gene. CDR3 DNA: TGTGCCAGCAGCTCCCTAGCGGGCAATGAGCAGTTCTTC. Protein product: CASSSLAGNEQFF.

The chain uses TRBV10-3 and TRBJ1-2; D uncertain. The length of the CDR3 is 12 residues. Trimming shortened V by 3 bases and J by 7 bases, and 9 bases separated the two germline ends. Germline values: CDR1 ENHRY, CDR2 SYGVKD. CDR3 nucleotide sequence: TGTGCCATCAGTGAAGAGGTCGGTGGCTACACCTTC. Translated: CAISEEVGGYTF.

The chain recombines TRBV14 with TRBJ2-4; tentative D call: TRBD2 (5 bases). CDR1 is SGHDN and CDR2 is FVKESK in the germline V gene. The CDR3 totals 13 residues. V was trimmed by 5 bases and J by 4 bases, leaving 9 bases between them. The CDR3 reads CASSSRGKNIQYF. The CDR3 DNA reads TGTGCCAGCAGCTCACGGGGAAAAAACATTCAGTACTTC.

The CDR3 region is CASSQDSREGVPSYEQYF. Written as DNA, the CDR3 is TGCGCCAGCAGCCAAGACTCACGGGAAGGGGTCCCCTCCTACGAGCAGTACTTC. V gene TRBV4-1 combines with J gene TRBJ2-7; D tentatively fits TRBD1 or TRBD2 (5 bases each). Germline V gene lookup returns CDR1 MGHRA and CDR2 YSYEKL. This CDR3 spans 18 amino acids. Trimming took off 0 bases at V and 0 bases at J, with 18 bases between the two ends.

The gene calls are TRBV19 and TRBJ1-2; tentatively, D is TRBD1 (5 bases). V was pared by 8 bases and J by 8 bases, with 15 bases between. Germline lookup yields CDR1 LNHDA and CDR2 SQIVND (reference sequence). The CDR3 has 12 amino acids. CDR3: CASALNQGGYTF. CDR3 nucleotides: TGTGCCAGTGCACTAAACCAGGGCGGCTACACCTTC.

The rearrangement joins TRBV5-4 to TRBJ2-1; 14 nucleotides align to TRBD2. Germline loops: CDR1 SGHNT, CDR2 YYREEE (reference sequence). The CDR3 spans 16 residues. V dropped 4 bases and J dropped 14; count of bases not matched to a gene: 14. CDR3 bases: TGTGCCAGCAGCCCGGGACTAGCGGGAGAAGGAATGAGGAAGTTCTTC. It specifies CASSPGLAGEGMRKFF.

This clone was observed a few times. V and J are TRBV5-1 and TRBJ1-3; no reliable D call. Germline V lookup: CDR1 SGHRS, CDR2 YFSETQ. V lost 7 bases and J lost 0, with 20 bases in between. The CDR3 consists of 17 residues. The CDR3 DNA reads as TGCGCCAGCCCGTCGGGGTGGAGGGTCCTCTCTGGAAACACCATATATTTT. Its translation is CASPSGWRVLSGNTIYF.

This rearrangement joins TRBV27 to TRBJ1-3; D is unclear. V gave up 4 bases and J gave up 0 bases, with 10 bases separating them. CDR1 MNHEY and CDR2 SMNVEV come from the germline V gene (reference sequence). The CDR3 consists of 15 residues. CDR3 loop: CASSCRVTSGNTIYF. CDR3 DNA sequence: TGTGCCAGCAGTTGCCGGGTCACCTCTGGAAACACCATATATTTT.

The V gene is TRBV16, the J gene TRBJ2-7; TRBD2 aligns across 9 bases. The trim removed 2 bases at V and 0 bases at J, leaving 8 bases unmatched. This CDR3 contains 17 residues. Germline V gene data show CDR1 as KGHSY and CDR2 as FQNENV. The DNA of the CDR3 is TGTGCCAGCAGCCAAGGACCTAGCGGGACAAGCTCCTACGAGCAGTACTTC. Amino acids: CASSQGPSGTSSYEQYF.

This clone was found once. CDR3 DNA sequence: TGCGCCAGCAGCTTTTACGTGAACACTGAAGCTTTCTTT. Encoded protein: CASSFYVNTEAFF. The chain recombines TRBV5-1 with TRBJ1-1; D gene unclear. Germline V gene data show CDR1 as SGHRS and CDR2 as YFSETQ. The CDR3 sequence is 13 residues long. V lost 2 bases and J 0 bases, leaving 5 bases between the germline ends.

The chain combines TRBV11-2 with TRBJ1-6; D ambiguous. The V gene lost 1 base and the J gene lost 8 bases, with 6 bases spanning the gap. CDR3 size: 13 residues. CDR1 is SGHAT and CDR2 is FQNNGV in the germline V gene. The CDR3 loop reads CASSLARDSPLHF. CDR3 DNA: TGTGCCAGCAGCTTAGCCCGCGATTCACCCCTCCACTTT. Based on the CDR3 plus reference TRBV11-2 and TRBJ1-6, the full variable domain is EAGVAQSPRYKIIEKRQSVAFWCNPISGHATLYWYQQILGQGPKLLIQFQNNGVVDDSQLPKDRFSAERLKGVDSTLKIQPAKLEDSAVYLCASSLARDSPLHFGNGTRLTVT.

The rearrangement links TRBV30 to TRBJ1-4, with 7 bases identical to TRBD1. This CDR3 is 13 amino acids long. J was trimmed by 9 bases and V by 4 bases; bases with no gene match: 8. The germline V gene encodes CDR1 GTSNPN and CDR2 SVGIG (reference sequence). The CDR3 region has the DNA TGTGCCTGGATAGGAGGGGGCTCCCAAAAACTGTTTTTT. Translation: CAWIGGGSQKLFF.

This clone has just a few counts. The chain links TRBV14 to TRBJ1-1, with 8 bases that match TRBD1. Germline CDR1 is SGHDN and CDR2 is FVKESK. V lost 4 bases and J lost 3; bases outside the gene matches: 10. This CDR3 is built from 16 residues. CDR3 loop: CASSPGTGIRYTEAFF. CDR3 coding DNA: TGTGCCAGCAGCCCCGGGACAGGTATAAGGTACACTGAAGCTTTCTTT.

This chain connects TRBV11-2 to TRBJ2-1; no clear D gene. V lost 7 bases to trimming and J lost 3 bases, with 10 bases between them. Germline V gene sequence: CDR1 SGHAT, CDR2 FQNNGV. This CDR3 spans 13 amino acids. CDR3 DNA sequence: TGTGCCAGCAAGCTGCCCCTCTACAATGAGCAGTTCTTC. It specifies CASKLPLYNEQFF.

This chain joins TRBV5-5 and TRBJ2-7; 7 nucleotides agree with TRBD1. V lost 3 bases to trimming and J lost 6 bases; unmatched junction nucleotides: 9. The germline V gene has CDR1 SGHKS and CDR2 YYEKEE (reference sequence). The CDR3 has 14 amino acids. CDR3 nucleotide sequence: TGTGCCAGCAGCTGGGGACAGTTGGTAGGCGAGCAGTACTTC. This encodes CASSWGQLVGEQYF. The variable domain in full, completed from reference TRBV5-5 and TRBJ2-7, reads DAGVTQSPTHLIKTRGQQVTLRCSPISGHKSVSWYQQVLGQGPQFIFQYYEKEERGRGNFPDRFSARQFPNYSSELNVNALLLGDSALYLCASSWGQLVGEQYFGPGTRLTVT.

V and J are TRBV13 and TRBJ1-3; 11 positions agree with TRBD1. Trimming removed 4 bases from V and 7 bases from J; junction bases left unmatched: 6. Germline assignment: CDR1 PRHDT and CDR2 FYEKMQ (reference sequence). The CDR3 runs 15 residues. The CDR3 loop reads CASSSYGTGGNTIYF. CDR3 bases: TGTGCCAGCAGCTCCTACGGGACAGGGGGGAACACCATATATTTT.

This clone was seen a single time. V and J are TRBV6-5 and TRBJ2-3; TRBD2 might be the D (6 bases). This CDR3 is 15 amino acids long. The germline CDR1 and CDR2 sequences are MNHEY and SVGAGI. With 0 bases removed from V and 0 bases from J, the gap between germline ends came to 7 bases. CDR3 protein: CASSYSGSSTDTQYF. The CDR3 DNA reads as TGTGCCAGCAGTTACTCCGGGAGTAGCACAGATACGCAGTATTTT.

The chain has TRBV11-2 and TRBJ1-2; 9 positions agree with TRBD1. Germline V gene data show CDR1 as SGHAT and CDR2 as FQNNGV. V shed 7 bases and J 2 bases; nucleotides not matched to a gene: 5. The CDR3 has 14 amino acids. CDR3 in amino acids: CASTVDRGNYGYTF. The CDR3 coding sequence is TGTGCCAGCACCGTGGACAGGGGAAACTATGGCTACACCTTC. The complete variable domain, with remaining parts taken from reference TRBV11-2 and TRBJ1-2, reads EAGVAQSPRYKIIEKRQSVAFWCNPISGHATLYWYQQILGQGPKLLIQFQNNGVVDDSQLPKDRFSAERLKGVDSTLKIQPAKLEDSAVYLCASTVDRGNYGYTFGSGTRLTVV.

The CDR3 sequence is CASSPSSGELFF. CDR3 DNA: TGTGCCAGCTCACCGTCGTCCGGGGAGCTGTTTTTT. The V and J genes are TRBV18 and TRBJ2-2; D is ambiguous. V was clipped by 3 bases and J by 6 bases, with 5 bases between them. CDR1 is KGHSH, CDR2 LQKENI, per germline. This CDR3 is built from 12 residues. The full variable domain, completed using reference TRBV18 and TRBJ2-2, is NAGVMQNPRHLVRRRGQEARLRCSPMKGHSHVYWYRQLPEEGLKFMVYLQKENIIDESGMPKERFSAEFPKEGPSILRIQQVVRGDSAAYFCASSPSSGELFFGEGSRLTVL.

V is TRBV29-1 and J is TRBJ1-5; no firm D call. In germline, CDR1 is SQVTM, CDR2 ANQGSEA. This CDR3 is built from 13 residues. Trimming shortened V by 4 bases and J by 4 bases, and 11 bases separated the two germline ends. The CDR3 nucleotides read TGCAGCGTTGCCCCGGACGTTAATCAGCCCCAGCATTTT. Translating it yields CSVAPDVNQPQHF.

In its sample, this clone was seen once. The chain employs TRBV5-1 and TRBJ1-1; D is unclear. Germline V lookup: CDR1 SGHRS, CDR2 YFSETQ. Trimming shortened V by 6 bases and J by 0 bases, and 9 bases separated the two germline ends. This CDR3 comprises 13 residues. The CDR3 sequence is CASNIDLNTEAFF. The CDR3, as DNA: TGCGCCAGCAATATTGATTTGAACACTGAAGCTTTCTTT.

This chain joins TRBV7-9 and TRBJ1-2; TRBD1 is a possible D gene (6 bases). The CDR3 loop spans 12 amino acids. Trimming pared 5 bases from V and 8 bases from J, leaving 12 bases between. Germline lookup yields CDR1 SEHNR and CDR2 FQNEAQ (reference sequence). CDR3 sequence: CASSRDIWGYTF. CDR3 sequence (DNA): TGTGCCAGCAGCAGGGACATATGGGGCTACACCTTC.